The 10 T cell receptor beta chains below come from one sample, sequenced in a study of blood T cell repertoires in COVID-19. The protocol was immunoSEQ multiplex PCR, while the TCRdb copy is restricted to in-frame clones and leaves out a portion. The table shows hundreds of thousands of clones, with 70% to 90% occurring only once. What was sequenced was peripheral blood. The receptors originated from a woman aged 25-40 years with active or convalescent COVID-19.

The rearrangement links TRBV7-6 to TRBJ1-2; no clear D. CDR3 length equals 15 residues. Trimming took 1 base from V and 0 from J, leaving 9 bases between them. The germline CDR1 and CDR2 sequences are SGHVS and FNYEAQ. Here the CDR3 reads CASSLGQDPNYGYTF. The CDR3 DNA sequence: TGTGCCAGCAGCTTAGGGCAGGATCCTAACTATGGCTACACCTTC. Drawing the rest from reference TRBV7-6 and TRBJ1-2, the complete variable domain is GAGVSQSPRYKVTKRGQDVALRCDPISGHVSLYWYRQALGQGPEFLTYFNYEAQQDKSGLPNDRFSAERPEGSISTLTIQRTEQRDSAMYRCASSLGQDPNYGYTFGSGTRLTVV.

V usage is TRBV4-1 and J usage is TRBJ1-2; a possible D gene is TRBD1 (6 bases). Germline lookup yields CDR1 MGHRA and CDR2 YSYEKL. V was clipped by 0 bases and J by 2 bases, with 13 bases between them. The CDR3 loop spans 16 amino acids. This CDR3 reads CASSQDMDRKNYGYTF. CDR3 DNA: TGCGCCAGCAGCCAAGATATGGACAGAAAAAACTATGGCTACACCTTC.

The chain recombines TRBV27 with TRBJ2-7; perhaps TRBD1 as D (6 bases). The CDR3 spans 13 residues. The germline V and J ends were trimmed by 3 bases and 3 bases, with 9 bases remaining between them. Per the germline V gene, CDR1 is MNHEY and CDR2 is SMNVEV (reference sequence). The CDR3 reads CASSFQGNYEQYF. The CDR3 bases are TGTGCCAGCAGTTTTCAGGGGAACTACGAGCAGTACTTC.

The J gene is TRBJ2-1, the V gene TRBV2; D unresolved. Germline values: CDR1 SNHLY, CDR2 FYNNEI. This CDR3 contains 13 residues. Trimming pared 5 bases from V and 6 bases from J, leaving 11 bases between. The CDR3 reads CASSMAVGNEQFF. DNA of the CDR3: TGTGCCAGCAGTATGGCGGTGGGCAATGAGCAGTTCTTC. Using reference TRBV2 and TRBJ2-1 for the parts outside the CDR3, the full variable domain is EPEVTQTPSHQVTQMGQEVILRCVPISNHLYFYWYRQILGQKVEFLVSFYNNEISEKSEIFDDQFSVERPDGSNFTLKIRSTKLEDSAMYFCASSMAVGNEQFFGPGTRLTVL.

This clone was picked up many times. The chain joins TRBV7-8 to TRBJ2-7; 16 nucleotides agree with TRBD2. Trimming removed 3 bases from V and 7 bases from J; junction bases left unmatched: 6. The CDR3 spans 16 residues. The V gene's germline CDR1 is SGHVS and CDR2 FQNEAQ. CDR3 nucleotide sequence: TGTGCCAGCAGCTTGGGACTAGCGGGAGGGCCACTTGAGCAGTACTTC. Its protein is CASSLGLAGGPLEQYF.

The CDR3 sequence is CASSFGRWAEAFF. CDR3 bases: TGTGCCAGCAGTTTCGGCAGGTGGGCTGAAGCTTTCTTT. The genes are TRBV27 and TRBJ1-1; D remains unclear. With 3 bases removed from V and 6 bases from J, the gap between germline ends came to 11 bases. This CDR3 region has 13 residues. Germline V gene lookup returns CDR1 MNHEY and CDR2 SMNVEV (reference sequence).

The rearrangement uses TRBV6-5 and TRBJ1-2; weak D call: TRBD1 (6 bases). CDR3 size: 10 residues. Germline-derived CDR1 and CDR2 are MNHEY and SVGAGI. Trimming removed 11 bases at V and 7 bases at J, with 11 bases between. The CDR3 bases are TGTGCCGTGGGGGCAGGTGGCTACACCTTC. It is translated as CAVGAGGYTF.

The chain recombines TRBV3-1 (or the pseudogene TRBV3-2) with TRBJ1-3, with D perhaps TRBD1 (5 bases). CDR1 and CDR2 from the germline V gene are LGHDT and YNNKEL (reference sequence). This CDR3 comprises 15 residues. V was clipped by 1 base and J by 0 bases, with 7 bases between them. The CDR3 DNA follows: TGTGCCAGCAGCCAAGTGACAGACTCTGGAAACACCATATATTTT. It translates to CASSQVTDSGNTIYF.

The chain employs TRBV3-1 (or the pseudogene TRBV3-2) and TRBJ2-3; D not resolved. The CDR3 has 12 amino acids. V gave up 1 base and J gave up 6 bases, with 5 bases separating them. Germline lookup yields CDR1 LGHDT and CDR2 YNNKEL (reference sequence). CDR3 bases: TGTGCCAGCAGCCAAGGAGCTGATACGCAGTATTTT. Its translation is CASSQGADTQYF.

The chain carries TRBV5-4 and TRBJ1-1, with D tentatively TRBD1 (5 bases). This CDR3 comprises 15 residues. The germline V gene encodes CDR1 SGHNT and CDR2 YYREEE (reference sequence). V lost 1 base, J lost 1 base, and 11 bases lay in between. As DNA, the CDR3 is TGTGCCAGCAGCTTGCCCCCAGGGTCGAACACTGAAGCTTTCTTT. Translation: CASSLPPGSNTEAFF.